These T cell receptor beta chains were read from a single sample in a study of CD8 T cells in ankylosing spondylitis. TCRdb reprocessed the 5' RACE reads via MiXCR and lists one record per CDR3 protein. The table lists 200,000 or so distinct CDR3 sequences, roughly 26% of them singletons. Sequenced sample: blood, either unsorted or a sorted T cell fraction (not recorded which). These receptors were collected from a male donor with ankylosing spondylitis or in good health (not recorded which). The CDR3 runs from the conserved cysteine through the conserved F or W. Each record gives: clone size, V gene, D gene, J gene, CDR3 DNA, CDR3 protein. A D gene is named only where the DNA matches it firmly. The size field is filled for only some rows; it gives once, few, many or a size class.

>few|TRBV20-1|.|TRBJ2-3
TGCAGTGCCCCCCCGTGGGTACCCAGGGCAGATACGCAGTATTTT
CSAPPWVPRADTQYF
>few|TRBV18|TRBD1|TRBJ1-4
TGTGCCAGCTCACCTCCTGGTGACAGGGCCGGTGAAAAACTGTTTTTT
CASSPPGDRAGEKLFF
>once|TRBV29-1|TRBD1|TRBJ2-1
TGCAGCGTTGCCCGACAGGGCTACAATGAGCAGTTCTTC
CSVARQGYNEQFF
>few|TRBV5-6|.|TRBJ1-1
TGTGCCAGCAAGGATGGACACCGGAACACTGAAGCTTTCTTT
CASKDGHRNTEAFF
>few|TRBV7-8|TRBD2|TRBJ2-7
TGTGCCAGCAGCGCCGGGACTAGCGGGATCGGCGAGCAGTACTTC
CASSAGTSGIGEQYF
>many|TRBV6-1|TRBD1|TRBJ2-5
TGTGCCAGCAGTCCGGACAGGGTTTGGGAGACCCAGTACTTC
CASSPDRVWETQYF
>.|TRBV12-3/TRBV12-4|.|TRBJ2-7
TGTGCCAGCAGTCCCCTGTCCATGCGGGAAACCTACGAGCAGTACTTC
CASSPLSMRETYEQYF
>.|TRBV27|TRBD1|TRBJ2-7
TGTGCCAGCAGTAAATCACCGGGACAGGGGGCGTACGAGCAGTACTTC
CASSKSPGQGAYEQYF
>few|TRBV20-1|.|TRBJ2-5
TGCAGTGCTAGTATGGACTCCAAAGAGACCCAGTACTTC
CSASMDSKETQYF
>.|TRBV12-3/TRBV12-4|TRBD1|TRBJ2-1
TGTGCCTTCAGTTTAGGAGGACAGGGGTTCGGAAGCTCCTACAATGAGCAGTTCTTC
CAFSLGGQGFGSSYNEQFF
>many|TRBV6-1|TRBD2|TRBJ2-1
TGTGCCAGCCTGGTGGGGGGAGGGTATGATGAGCAGTTCTTC
CASLVGGGYDEQFF
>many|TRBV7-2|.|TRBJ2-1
TGTGCCAGCAGCTTAGGTTCACAGGGTAACGAGTTCTTC
CASSLGSQGNEFF
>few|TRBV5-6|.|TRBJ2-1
TGTGCCAGCAGCTCCGGTGGTTTGTATTCCGGTGAGCAGTTCTTC
CASSSGGLYSGEQFF
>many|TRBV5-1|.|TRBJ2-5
TGCGCCAGCAGCTTGGAAGCAGGGGTCCAAGAGACCCAGTACTTC
CASSLEAGVQETQYF
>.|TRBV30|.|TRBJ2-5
TGTGCCTGGAGTGGGGGCTCTATCGAGACCCAGTACTTC
CAWSGGSIETQYF
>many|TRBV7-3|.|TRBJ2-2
TGTGCCAGCAGCTTAACGCCAGCTGAGGCGAACACCGGGGAGCTGTTTTTT
CASSLTPAEANTGELFF
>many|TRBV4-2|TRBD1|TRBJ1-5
TGTGCCAGCAGCTACGACAGGGATCTCAATCAGCCCCAGCATTTT
CASSYDRDLNQPQHF
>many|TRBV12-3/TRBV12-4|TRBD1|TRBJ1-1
TGTGCCAGCAGCCCCGCGGACAGGGGGAACACTGAAGCTTTCTTT
CASSPADRGNTEAFF
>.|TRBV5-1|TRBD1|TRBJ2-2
TGCGCCAGCAGCACGGGACAGGGAGCCGGGGAGCTGTTTTTT
CASSTGQGAGELFF
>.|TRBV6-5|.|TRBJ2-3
TGTGCCAGCAGATATCGGCCGGCAGGCACAGATACGCAGTATTTT
CASRYRPAGTDTQYF
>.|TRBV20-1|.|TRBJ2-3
TGCAGTGCTATCGCGGTAGTGGATACGCAGTATTTT
CSAIAVVDTQYF
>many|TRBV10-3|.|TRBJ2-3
TGTGCCATCAGTGAGTCTGGTCGGGGCAGCACAGATACGCAGTATTTT
CAISESGRGSTDTQYF
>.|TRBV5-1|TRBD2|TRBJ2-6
TGCGCCAGCAGCTTGTGGGAGGGGACCGGTGGGGCCAACGTCCTGACTTTC
CASSLWEGTGGANVLTF
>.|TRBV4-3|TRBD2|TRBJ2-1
TGCGCCAGCAGCCAAGCCGGGACTAGCGGGACCTTAAGCTCCTACAATGAGCAGTTCTTC
CASSQAGTSGTLSSYNEQFF
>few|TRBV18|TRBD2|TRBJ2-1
TGTGCCAGCTCACCCCGGACCGGGAGGGCCTGGGATGAGCAGTTCTTC
CASSPRTGRAWDEQFF
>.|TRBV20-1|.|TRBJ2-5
TGCAGTGCTAAGGGTGGAGAAGAGACCCAGTACTTC
CSAKGGEETQYF
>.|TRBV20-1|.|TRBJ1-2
TGCAGTGTTCGGACTGTCCTGGTGGCTGCGCTCAACTATGGCTACACCTTC
CSVRTVLVAALNYGYTF
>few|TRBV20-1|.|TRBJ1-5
TGCAGTGCTAGAGCACAGGGAGGTGATCAGCCCCAGCATTTT
CSARAQGGDQPQHF
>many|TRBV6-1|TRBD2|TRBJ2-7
TGTGCCAGCAGGGACCGGGGGGATGGTTGGTACGAGCAGTACTTC
CASRDRGDGWYEQYF
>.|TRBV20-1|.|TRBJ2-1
TGCAGTGCACAGCAGGGTGGACGTGAGCAGTTCTTC
CSAQQGGREQFF
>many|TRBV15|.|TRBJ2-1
TGTGCCACCAGCCCCCATGCCAATGAGCAGTTCTTC
CATSPHANEQFF
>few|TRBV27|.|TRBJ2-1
TGTGCCAGCAGTTCGCGACCCGATCGTGCGAATGAGCAGTTCTTC
CASSSRPDRANEQFF
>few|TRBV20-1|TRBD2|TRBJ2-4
TGCAGTGCTATCCAAGCGGGAGGGGCAGCCAAAAACATTCAGTACTTC
CSAIQAGGAAKNIQYF
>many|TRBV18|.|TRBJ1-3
TGTGCCAGCTCACGAGGCGCCACGGACTCTGGAAACACCATATATTTT
CASSRGATDSGNTIYF
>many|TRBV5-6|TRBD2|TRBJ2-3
TGTGCCAGCAGCCTCAACGTCAGGGCGGGAGAGGGTGATACGCAGTATTTT
CASSLNVRAGEGDTQYF
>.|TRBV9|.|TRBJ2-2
TGTGCCAGCAGCCCCCGGGACATCGCGAACACCGGGGAGCTGTTTTTT
CASSPRDIANTGELFF
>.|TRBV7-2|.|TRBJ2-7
TGTGCCAGCAGCTTAGTCCAGCGGTCCTACGAGCAGTACTTC
CASSLVQRSYEQYF
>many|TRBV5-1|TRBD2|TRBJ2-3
TGCGCCAGCAGCTTGTCTAGCGGCCAAAAGGCAGATACGCAGTATTTT
CASSLSSGQKADTQYF
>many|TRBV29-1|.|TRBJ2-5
TGCAGCGTTGCTAGGGGTCAAGAGACCCAGTACTTC
CSVARGQETQYF
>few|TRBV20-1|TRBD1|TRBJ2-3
TGCAGTGCTCGAGAGGGGGCGGGCACAGATACGCAGTATTTT
CSAREGAGTDTQYF
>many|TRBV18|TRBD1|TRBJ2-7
TGTGCCAGCTCACCACCGGGGACAGGGAAAGGGTACGAGCAGTACTTC
CASSPPGTGKGYEQYF
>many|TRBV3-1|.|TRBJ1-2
TGTGCCAGCAGCCGTTCCACGTCTTCCTATGGCTACACCTTC
CASSRSTSSYGYTF
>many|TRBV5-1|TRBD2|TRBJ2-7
TGCGCCAGCAGGGGGGGTACTAGCGGGAGTTGGGAGCAGTACTTC
CASRGGTSGSWEQYF
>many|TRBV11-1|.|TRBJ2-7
TGTGCCAGCAGCTTATTCGGGAGCTCCTACGAGCAGTACTTC
CASSLFGSSYEQYF
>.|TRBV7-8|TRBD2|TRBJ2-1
TGTGCCAGCAGCCCCCCCCTTAGACTAGCGGGAGGCTACAATGAGCAGTTCTTC
CASSPPLRLAGGYNEQFF
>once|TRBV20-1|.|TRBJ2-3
TGCAGTGCTAGAGAGGGGGGTTGGATAGATACGCAGTATTTT
CSAREGGWIDTQYF
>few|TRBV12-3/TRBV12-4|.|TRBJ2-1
TGTGCCAGCGGCCGTGCTGGGTACAATGAGCAGTTCTTC
CASGRAGYNEQFF
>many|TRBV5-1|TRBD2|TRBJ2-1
TGCGCCAGCAGCCCTAGCGGGAGAAATGAGCAGTTCTTC
CASSPSGRNEQFF
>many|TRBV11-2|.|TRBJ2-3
TGTGCCAGCACCCGAACGGGACTCAGCACAGATACGCAGTATTTT
CASTRTGLSTDTQYF
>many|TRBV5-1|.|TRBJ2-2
TGCGCCAGCAGCTCGACAGCCCCCACCGGGGAGCTGTTTTTT
CASSSTAPTGELFF
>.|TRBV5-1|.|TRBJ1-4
TGCGCCAGCAGCTCTTCAGGGGCGGATGAAAAACTGTTTTTT
CASSSSGADEKLFF
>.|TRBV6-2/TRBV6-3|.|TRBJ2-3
TGTGCCAGCAGCTTCGGCGGACTCACAGTAGGAGATACGCAGTATTTT
CASSFGGLTVGDTQYF